This is a list of T cell receptor beta chains from one sample in a study of blood T cell repertoires in COVID-19. The assay was immunoSEQ multiplex PCR, and TCRdb's table has in-frame clones only and misses some. The sample has approximately 88,000 clones; 78% are singletons. Specimen: peripheral blood. Every receptor here comes from a man in his 70s with COVID-19, enrolled during active disease. The CDR3 runs from the conserved cysteine through the conserved F or W. The D gene is left open where the match is weak. Expanded clones are given a class, and other clones once, few, many or no size at all.

TRBV29-1,NA,TRBJ1-1,NA,TGCAGCGTTCATAGCGACCGTACACTTGAAGCTTTCTTT,CSVHSDRTLEAFF
TRBV29-1,NA,TRBJ1-1,TRBD1,TGCAGCGGTAACAGGGGCCCTCAAATGAACACTGAAGCTTTCTTT,CSGNRGPQMNTEAFF
TRBV28,NA,TRBJ1-2,NA,TGTGCCAGCTCTGGGGGGGCTAACTATGGCTACACCTTC,CASSGGANYGYTF
TRBV9,NA,TRBJ2-5,TRBD1,TGTGCCAGCAGCGTAGAAAGGGGGCGCGGGGAGACCCAGTACTTC,CASSVERGRGETQYF
TRBV20-1,NA,TRBJ1-2,NA,TGCAGGGGGGGAACGGATTATGGCTACACCTTC,CRGGTDYGYTF
TRBV10-3,many,TRBJ2-7,TRBD2,TGTGCCATCAGTAATGGGGACTACTACGAGCAGTACTTC,CAISNGDYYEQYF
TRBV13,few,TRBJ2-7,NA,TGTGCCAGCAGCTTGAGGGAGCAGCAGTACTTC,CASSLREQQYF
TRBV20-1,NA,TRBJ2-1,TRBD2,TGCAGTGCTAGTTCGCTTGGGGCTAGCGGGAGGCAGTTCTTC,CSASSLGASGRQFF
TRBV5-1,NA,TRBJ1-2,NA,TGCGCCAGCAGCTTGGCAACAGTCTATGGCTACACCTTC,CASSLATVYGYTF
TRBV4-3,NA,TRBJ2-7,TRBD1,TGCGCCAGCAGCCATGGGACAGGGTTTTCCTACGAGCAGTACTTC,CASSHGTGFSYEQYF
TRBV7-2,few,TRBJ1-2,NA,TGTGCCAGCAGCTCGACAAGCGGGACGGGCTATGGCTACACCTTC,CASSSTSGTGYGYTF
TRBV28,NA,TRBJ1-4,NA,TGTGCCAGCAGTTTAGGAGGCGGCAGCGTTAATGAAAAACTGTTTTTT,CASSLGGGSVNEKLFF
TRBV28,NA,TRBJ1-2,TRBD1,TGTGCCAGCAGTACGGGACAGGGGGTCCACTATGGCTACACCTTC,CASSTGQGVHYGYTF
TRBV5-8,NA,TRBJ2-7,NA,TGTGCCAGCAGCCGCCGCGGGACAGACTCCTACGAGCAGTACTTC,CASSRRGTDSYEQYF
TRBV5-8,NA,TRBJ2-1,TRBD2,TGTGCCAGCAGCTCCGGGGGGTACTCCTACAATGAGCAGTTCTTC,CASSSGGYSYNEQFF
TRBV15,NA,TRBJ2-3,NA,TGTGCCACCAGCAGGAATCAGGGTTCCACAGATACGCAGTATTTT,CATSRNQGSTDTQYF
TRBV7-6,NA,TRBJ2-2,TRBD1,TGTGCCAGCAGCCCTCGACAGGGGACCCGAAACACCGGGGAGCTGTTTTTT,CASSPRQGTRNTGELFF
TRBV9,NA,TRBJ2-7,TRBD1,TGTGCCAGCAGCGTAGGCGACAGGGTCGAGCAGTACTTC,CASSVGDRVEQYF
TRBV11-2,NA,TRBJ1-5,NA,TGTGCCAGCAGCTTAGTTGGAGGGGTCAATCAGCCCCAGCATTTT,CASSLVGGVNQPQHF
TRBV2,NA,TRBJ1-2,NA,TGTGCCAGCAGAGCCGGGACACAAGATAACTATGGCTACACCTTC,CASRAGTQDNYGYTF
TRBV29-1,NA,TRBJ2-5,TRBD1,TGCAGCGTTGAAGGGACAGACAGGGTATGGGAGACCCAGTACTTC,CSVEGTDRVWETQYF
TRBV4-3,NA,TRBJ1-6,NA,TGCGCCAGCAGCCGGACAGATAATTCACCCCTCCACTTT,CASSRTDNSPLHF
TRBV5-1,NA,TRBJ2-3,NA,TGCGCCAGCCGTAACGGACTTCGCACAGATACGCAGTATTTT,CASRNGLRTDTQYF
TRBV7-2,NA,TRBJ1-5,TRBD1,TGTGCCAGCAGCGCAGGGACAGGGGAATGGCAGCCCCAGCATTTT,CASSAGTGEWQPQHF
TRBV10-3,NA,TRBJ1-3,NA,TGTGCCATCAGGCCCGGGGGCTCTGGAAACACCATATATTTT,CAIRPGGSGNTIYF
TRBV28,once,TRBJ2-7,TRBD2,TGTGCCAGCAGTTTAAGTGGGACTAGCGGGGGGTACGAGCAGTACTTC,CASSLSGTSGGYEQYF
TRBV24-1,once,TRBJ2-5,NA,TGTGCCACCAGTGATTCAGGACAGAAAGAGACCCAGTACTTC,CATSDSGQKETQYF